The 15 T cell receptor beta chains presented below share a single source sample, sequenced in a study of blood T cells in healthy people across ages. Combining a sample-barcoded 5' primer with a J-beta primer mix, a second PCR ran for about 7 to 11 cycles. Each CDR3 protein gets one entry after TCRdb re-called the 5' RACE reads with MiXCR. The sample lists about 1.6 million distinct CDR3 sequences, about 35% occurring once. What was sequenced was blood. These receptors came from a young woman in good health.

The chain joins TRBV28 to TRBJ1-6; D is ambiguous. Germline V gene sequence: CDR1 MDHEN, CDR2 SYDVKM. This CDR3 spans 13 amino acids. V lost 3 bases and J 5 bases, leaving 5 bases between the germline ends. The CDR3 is CASSLRHNSPLHF. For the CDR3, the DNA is TGTGCCAGCAGTTTGAGACATAATTCACCCCTCCACTTT.

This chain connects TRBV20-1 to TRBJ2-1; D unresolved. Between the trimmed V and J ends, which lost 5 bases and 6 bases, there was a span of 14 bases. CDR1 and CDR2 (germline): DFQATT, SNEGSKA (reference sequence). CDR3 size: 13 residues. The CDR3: CSAGLPVSNEQFF. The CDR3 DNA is TGCAGTGCTGGGTTACCCGTCAGCAATGAGCAGTTCTTC.

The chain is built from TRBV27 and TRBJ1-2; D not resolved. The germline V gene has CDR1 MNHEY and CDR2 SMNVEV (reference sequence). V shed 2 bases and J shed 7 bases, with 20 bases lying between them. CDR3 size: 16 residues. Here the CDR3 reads CASSLVGSVRWGGYTF. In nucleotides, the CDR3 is TGTGCCAGCAGTTTAGTAGGGTCGGTAAGGTGGGGTGGCTACACCTTC.

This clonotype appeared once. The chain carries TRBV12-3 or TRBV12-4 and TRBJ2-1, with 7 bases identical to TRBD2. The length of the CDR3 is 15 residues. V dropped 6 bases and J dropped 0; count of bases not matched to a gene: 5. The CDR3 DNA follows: TGTGCCAGCAGGATGAGCGGGGTCTCCTACAATGAGCAGTTCTTC. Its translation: CASRMSGVSYNEQFF.

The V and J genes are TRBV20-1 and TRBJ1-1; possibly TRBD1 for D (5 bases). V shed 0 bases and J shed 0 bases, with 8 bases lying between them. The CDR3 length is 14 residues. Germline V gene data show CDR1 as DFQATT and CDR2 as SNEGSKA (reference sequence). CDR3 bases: TGCAGTGCTAGAGATCACAGGCTGAACACTGAAGCTTTCTTT. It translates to CSARDHRLNTEAFF.

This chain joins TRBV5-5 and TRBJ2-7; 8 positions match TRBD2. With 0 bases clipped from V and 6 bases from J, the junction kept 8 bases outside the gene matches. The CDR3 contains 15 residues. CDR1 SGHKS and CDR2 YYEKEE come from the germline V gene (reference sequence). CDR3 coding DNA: TGTGCCAGCAGCTTGGCCGTCGGGAGGGATCTCGAGCAGTACTTC. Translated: CASSLAVGRDLEQYF.

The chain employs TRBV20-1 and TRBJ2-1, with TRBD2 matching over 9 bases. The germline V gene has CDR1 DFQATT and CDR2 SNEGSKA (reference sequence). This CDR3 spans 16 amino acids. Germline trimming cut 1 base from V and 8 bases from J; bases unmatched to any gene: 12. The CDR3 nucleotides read TGCAGTGCTAGAGGATTGAAGGCTAGCGGGGATTATGAGCAGTTCTTC. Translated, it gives CSARGLKASGDYEQFF.

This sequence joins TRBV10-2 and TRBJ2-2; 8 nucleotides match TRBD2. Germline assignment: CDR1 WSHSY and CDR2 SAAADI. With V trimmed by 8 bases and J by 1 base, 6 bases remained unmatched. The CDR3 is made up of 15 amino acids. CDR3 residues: CASGVAGMNTGELFF. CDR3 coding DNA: TGCGCCAGCGGAGTAGCGGGGATGAACACCGGGGAGCTGTTTTTT.

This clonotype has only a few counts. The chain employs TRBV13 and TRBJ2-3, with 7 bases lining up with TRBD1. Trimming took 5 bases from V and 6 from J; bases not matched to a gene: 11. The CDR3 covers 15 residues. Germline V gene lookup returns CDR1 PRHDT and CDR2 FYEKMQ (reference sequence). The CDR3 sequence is CASSPDLGGPDTQYF. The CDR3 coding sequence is TGTGCCAGCAGCCCGGATCTAGGGGGCCCGGATACGCAGTATTTT.

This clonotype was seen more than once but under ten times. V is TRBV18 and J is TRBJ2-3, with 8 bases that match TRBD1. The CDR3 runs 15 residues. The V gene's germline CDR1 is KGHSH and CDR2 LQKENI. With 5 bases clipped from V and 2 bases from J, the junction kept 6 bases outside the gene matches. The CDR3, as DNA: TGTGCCAGCTCATCTCGACAGGGGTTCACAGATACGCAGTATTTT. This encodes CASSSRQGFTDTQYF.

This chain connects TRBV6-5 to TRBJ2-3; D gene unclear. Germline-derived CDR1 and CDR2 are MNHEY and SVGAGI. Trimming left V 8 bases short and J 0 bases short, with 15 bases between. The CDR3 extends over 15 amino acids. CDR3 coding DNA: TGTGCCAGCGACGAAGGGAAATACAGCACAGATACGCAGTATTTT. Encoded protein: CASDEGKYSTDTQYF.

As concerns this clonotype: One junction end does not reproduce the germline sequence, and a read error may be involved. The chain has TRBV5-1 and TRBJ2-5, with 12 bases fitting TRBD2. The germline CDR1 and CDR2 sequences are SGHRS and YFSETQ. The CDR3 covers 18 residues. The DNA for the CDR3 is TGCGCCGGCAGCTTGTGGCCTAGCGGGGGGGACTTCCAAGAGACCCAGTACTTC. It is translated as CAGSLWPSGGDFQETQYF.

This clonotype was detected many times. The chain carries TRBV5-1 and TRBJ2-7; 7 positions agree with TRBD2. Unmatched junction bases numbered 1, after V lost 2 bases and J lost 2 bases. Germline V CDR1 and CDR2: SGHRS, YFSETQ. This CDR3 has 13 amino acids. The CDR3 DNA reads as TGCGCCAGCAGCTTTGGACTAGCCTACGAGCAGTACTTC. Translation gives CASSFGLAYEQYF.

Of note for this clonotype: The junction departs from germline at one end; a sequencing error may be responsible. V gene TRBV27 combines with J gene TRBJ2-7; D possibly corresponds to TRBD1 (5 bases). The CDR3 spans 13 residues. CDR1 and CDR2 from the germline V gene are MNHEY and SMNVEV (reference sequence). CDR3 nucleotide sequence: TGTGCCTGCAGTTTGGGGCGGTCCTACGAGCAGTACTTC. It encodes CACSLGRSYEQYF.

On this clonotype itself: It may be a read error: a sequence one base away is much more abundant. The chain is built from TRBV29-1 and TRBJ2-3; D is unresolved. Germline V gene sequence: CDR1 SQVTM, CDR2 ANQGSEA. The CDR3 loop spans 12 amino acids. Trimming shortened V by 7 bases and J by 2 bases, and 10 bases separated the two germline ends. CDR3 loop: CSGWLNTDTQYF. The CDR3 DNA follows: TGCAGCGGTTGGCTTAACACAGATACGCAGTATTTT.